The 10 T cell receptor beta chains reported below all come from one sample, sequenced in a study of cytomegalovirus exposure and HLA in healthy donors. Researchers ran the PCR with 60 Vbeta and 13 Jbeta primers. Method: immunoSEQ multiplex PCR; TCRdb's copy keeps in-frame clones and lacks some. Among about 120,000 clones listed, about 90% were seen once. Source material: PBMCs. The receptors were sampled from a man aged 35 to 55 in good health and CMV-seronegative.

V is TRBV5-1 and J is TRBJ1-3; 7 bases agree with TRBD1. Germline V gives CDR1 SGHRS, CDR2 YFSETQ. V shed 4 bases, J shed 2 bases, and the junction held 3 bases outside the gene matches. This CDR3 region has 14 residues. The CDR3 sequence is CASSADRAGNTIYF. CDR3 coding DNA: TGCGCCAGCAGCGCCGACAGGGCTGGAAACACCATATATTTT.

The V call is TRBV5-4, the J call TRBJ1-4, with TRBD1 matching 9 bases. Germline lookup yields CDR1 SGHNT and CDR2 YYREEE (reference sequence). V was pared by 4 bases and J by 13 bases, with 5 bases of the junction left unmatched. This CDR3 comprises 12 residues. CDR3 bases: TGTGCCAGCAGCAAGGGACAGGGATTACTGTTTTTT. Translating it yields CASSKGQGLLFF.

The chain carries TRBV5-1 and TRBJ2-5; D might be TRBD1 (5 bases). This CDR3 is 14 amino acids long. Germline values: CDR1 SGHRS, CDR2 YFSETQ. Deletions cut 3 bases from V and 2 bases from J, with 11 bases between. The CDR3 DNA reads TGCGCCAGCAGCTGGATAGGGGATCAAGAGACCCAGTACTTC. This translates into CASSWIGDQETQYF.

This chain links TRBV4-2 with TRBJ2-5, with 14 bases fitting TRBD2. The CDR3 consists of 17 residues. The ends lost 1 base at V and 1 base at J; junction bases unmatched: 2. Germline CDR1 is LGHNA and CDR2 is YNFKEQ. In DNA, the CDR3 is TGTGCCAGCAGCCAAGGGGGACTAGCGGGGGCCCAAGAGACCCAGTACTTC. This encodes CASSQGGLAGAQETQYF.

The chain combines TRBV29-1 with TRBJ2-3; TRBD2 agrees at 10 bases. CDR3 length: 14 amino acids. Germline trimming cut 6 bases from V and 3 bases from J; bases unmatched to any gene: 6. Germline V gives CDR1 SQVTM, CDR2 ANQGSEA. CDR3 amino acids: CSVSGGAKTDTQYF. The CDR3 DNA follows: TGCAGCGTGAGCGGGGGGGCTAAGACAGATACGCAGTATTTT.

The chain recombines TRBV11-2 with TRBJ1-2, with TRBD1 as a possible D gene (5 bases). Trimming shortened V by 6 bases and J by 4 bases, and 18 bases separated the two germline ends. The CDR3 has 15 residues. Germline CDR1 reads SGHAT; CDR2 reads FQNNGV. The CDR3 reads CASSPQPGVSYGYTF. CDR3 nucleotides: TGTGCCAGCAGTCCACAACCGGGGGTTTCCTATGGCTACACCTTC.

This chain uses TRBV7-2 with TRBJ2-7; the D gene is possibly TRBD1 (5 bases). This CDR3 has 15 residues. Germline loops: CDR1 SGHTA, CDR2 FQGNSA. Trimming removed 3 bases from V and 3 bases from J, with 15 bases in between. The CDR3: CASSFADRGLYEQYF. Written as DNA, the CDR3 is TGTGCCAGCAGCTTTGCAGACAGAGGCCTCTACGAGCAGTACTTC.

The J gene is TRBJ2-2, the V gene TRBV15; 8 bases are shared with TRBD1. Germline V CDR1 and CDR2: LNHNV, YYDKDF (reference sequence). This CDR3 is 16 amino acids long. Trimming took 3 bases from V and 4 from J; bases not matched to a gene: 7. This chain's CDR3 is CATSRAGQVATGELFF. The CDR3 bases are TGTGCCACCAGCAGGGCGGGACAGGTGGCCACCGGGGAGCTGTTTTTT.

This chain uses TRBV6-5 with TRBJ2-7; maybe TRBD2 (6 bases). V lost 5 bases, J lost 7 bases, and 21 bases lay in between. The length of the CDR3 is 15 residues. The V gene's germline CDR1 is MNHEY and CDR2 SVGAGI. CDR3 amino acids: CASSTPRDSGREQYF. As DNA, the CDR3 is TGTGCCAGCAGTACACCCCGGGACTCCGGTCGGGAGCAGTACTTC.

This chain joins TRBV19 and TRBJ1-5, with 9 bases that match TRBD1. The J segment lost 2 bases and the V segment lost 9 bases, leaving 8 bases of the junction unmatched. The CDR3 has 15 residues. CDR1 is LNHDA, CDR2 SQIVND, per germline (reference sequence). CDR3 sequence reads: CASRDRALGNQPQHF. The CDR3 DNA reads as TGTGCCAGCCGGGACAGGGCGCTGGGCAATCAGCCCCAGCATTTT.